Each of the 6 T cell receptor beta chains below was sequenced from the same sample in a study of blood T cell repertoires in COVID-19. Produced via immunoSEQ multiplex PCR; TCRdb's table is partial and in-frame only. The data hold about 190,000 clones, with more than 70% observed a single time. Sequencing input: peripheral blood. Every receptor here comes from a woman of 80 years or more with active or convalescent COVID-19.

This chain uses TRBV18 with TRBJ1-5, with 9 bases identical to TRBD1. Germline trimming cut 9 bases from V and 3 bases from J; bases unmatched to any gene: 3. The germline V gene has CDR1 KGHSH and CDR2 LQKENI. This CDR3 spans 13 amino acids. This CDR3 reads CASTGGYNQPQHF. The CDR3 nucleotides are TGTGCCAGTACAGGGGGCTACAATCAGCCCCAGCATTTT.

The gene calls are TRBV3-1 (or the pseudogene TRBV3-2) and TRBJ1-6; tentatively, D is TRBD1 (6 bases). CDR1 is LGHDT and CDR2 is YNNKEL in the germline V gene (reference sequence). The CDR3 spans 14 residues. V was clipped by 8 bases and J by 7 bases, with 15 bases between them. CDR3 in DNA: TGTGCCAGCCGAGAGGGGGTGACAAATTCACCCCTCCACTTT. It encodes CASREGVTNSPLHF.

The chain carries TRBV28 and TRBJ2-2; no reliable D call. CDR3 length: 15 amino acids. CDR1 and CDR2 from the germline V gene are MDHEN and SYDVKM. Trimming stripped 6 bases from V and 1 base from J, with 12 bases between. CDR3 protein: CASSWSLMNTGELFF. The CDR3 DNA reads TGTGCCAGCAGCTGGAGTCTTATGAACACCGGGGAGCTGTTTTTT.

The count of this clone is one. This chain uses TRBV10-3 with TRBJ2-3; 8 bases agree with TRBD1. V lost 10 bases to trimming and J lost 7 bases; unmatched junction nucleotides: 10. The CDR3 spans 13 residues. Germline loops: CDR1 ENHRY, CDR2 SYGVKD. Written as DNA, the CDR3 is TGTGCCACCGGCCGGGACAGGTACTATACGCAGTATTTT. This encodes CATGRDRYYTQYF.

The V call is TRBV2, the J call TRBJ1-6, with TRBD1 identical over 11 bases. The CDR3 is made up of 13 amino acids. Germline V gives CDR1 SNHLY, CDR2 FYNNEI. V lost 11 bases to trimming and J lost 10 bases; unmatched junction nucleotides: 7. Here the CDR3 DNA reads TGTGCCGACCGGGACAGGGGGGAGTCACCCCTCCACTTT. Translation gives CADRDRGESPLHF.

The chain has TRBV19 and TRBJ2-7; tentatively, D is TRBD2 (5 bases). Between the trimmed V and J ends, which lost 7 bases and 6 bases, there was a span of 16 bases. The CDR3 covers 13 residues. The germline V gene has CDR1 LNHDA and CDR2 SQIVND (reference sequence). CDR3 amino acids: CASKDFGSAEQYF. The DNA for the CDR3 is TGTGCCAGTAAGGACTTCGGGTCCGCCGAGCAGTACTTC.